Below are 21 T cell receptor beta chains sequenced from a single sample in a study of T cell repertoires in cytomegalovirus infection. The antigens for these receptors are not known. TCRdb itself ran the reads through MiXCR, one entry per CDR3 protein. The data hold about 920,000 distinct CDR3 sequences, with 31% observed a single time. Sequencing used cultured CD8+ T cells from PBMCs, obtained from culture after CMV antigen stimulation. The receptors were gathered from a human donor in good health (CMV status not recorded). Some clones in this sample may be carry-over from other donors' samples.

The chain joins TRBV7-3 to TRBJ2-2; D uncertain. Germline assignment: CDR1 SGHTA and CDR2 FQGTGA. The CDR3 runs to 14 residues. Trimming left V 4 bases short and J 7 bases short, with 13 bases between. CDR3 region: CASSSLATGGELFF. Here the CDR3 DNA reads TGTGCCAGCAGCTCGTTGGCTACGGGCGGGGAGCTGTTTTTT.

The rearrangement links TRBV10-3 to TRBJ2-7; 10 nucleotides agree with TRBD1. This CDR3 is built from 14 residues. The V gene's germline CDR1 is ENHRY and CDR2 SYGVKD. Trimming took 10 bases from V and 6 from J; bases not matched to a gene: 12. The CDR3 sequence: CATAQVGQGSEQYV. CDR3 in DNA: TGTGCCACCGCTCAAGTGGGACAGGGGAGCGAGCAGTACGTC.

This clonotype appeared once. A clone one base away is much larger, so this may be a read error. CDR3 nucleotides: TGTGCTAGCGGCCAATTCAGGGGAGGGGATACGCAGTATTTT. Translating it yields CASGQFRGGDTQYF. The chain is built from TRBV7-6 and TRBJ2-3, with a possible D match to TRBD2 (7 bases). The germline gives CDR1 SGHVS, CDR2 FNYEAQ. The CDR3 spans 14 residues. Variable domain in full (rest from reference TRBV7-6 and TRBJ2-3): GAGVSQSPRYKVTKRGQDVALRCDPISGHVSLYWYRQALGQGPEFLTYFNYEAQQDKSGLPNDRFSAERPEGSISTLTIQRTEQRDSAMYRCASGQFRGGDTQYFGPGTRLTVL.

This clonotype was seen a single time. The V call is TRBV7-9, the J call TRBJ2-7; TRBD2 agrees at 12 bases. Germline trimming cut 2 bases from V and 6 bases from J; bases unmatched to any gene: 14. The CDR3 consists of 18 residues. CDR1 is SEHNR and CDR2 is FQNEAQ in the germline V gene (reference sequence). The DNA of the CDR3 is TGTGCCAGCAGCTTACCGCCAACTCTGACTAGCGGGGGACCCGAGCAGTACGTC. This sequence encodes CASSLPPTLTSGGPEQYV.

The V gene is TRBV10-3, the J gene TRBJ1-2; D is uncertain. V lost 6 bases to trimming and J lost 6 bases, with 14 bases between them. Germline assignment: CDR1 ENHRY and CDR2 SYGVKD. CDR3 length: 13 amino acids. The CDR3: CAIRDWQAHGYTF. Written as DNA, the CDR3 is TGTGCCATCAGGGATTGGCAGGCCCATGGCTACACCTTC.

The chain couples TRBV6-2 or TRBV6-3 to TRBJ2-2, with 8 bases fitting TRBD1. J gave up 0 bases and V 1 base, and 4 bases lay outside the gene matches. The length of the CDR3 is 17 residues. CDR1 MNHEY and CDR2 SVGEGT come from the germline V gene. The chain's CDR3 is CASSYFPGQANTGELFF. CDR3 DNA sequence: TGTGCCAGCAGTTACTTTCCGGGACAGGCGAACACCGGGGAGCTGTTTTTT.

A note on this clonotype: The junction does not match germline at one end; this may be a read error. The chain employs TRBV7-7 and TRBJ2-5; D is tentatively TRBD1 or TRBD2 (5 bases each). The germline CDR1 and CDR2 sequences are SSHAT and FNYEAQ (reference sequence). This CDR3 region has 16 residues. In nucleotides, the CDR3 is TGTGCTAGCAGCTTATCTTTGGGGACGGCCAAAGAGACCCAGTACTTC. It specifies CASSLSLGTAKETQYF.

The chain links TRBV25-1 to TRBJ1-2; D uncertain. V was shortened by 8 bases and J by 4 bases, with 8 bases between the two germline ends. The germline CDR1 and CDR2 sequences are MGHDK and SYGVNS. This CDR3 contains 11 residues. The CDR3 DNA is TGTGCCAGCGCGGGGATCTATGGCTACACCTTC. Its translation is CASAGIYGYTF.

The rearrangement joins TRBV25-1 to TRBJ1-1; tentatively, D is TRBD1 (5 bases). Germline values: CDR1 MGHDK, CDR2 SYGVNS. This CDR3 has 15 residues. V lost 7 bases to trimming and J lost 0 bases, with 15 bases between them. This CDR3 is CASNRDAGMNTEAFF. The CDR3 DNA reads TGTGCCAGCAACCGGGACGCGGGAATGAACACTGAAGCTTTCTTT.

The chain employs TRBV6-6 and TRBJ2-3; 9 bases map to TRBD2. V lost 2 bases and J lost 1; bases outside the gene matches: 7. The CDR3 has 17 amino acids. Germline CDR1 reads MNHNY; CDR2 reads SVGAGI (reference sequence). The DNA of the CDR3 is TGTGCCAGCAGTTACAGGGGGCGGGGGGGCGGCACAGATACGCAGTATTTT. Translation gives CASSYRGRGGGTDTQYF.

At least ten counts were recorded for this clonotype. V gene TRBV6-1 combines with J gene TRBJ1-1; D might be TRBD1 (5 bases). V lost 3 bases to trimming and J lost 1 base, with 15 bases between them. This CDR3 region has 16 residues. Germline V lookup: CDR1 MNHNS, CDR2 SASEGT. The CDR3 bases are TGTGCCAGCAGTGAGCTCGTGGGGACGGGGAACACTGAAGCTTTCTTT. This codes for CASSELVGTGNTEAFF.

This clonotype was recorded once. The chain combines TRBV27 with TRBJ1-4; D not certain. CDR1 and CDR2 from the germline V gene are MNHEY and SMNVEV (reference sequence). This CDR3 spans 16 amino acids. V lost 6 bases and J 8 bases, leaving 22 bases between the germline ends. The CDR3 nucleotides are TGTGCCAGCAGAAGAGGGAGTCTGGAAGAGCAGGAAAAACTGTTTTTT. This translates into CASRRGSLEEQEKLFF. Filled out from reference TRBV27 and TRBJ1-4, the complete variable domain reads EAQVTQNPRYLITVTGKKLTVTCSQNMNHEYMSWYRQDPGLGLRQIYYSMNVEVTDKGDVPEGYKVSRKEKRNFPLILESPSPNQTSLYFCASRRGSLEEQEKLFFGSGTQLSVL.

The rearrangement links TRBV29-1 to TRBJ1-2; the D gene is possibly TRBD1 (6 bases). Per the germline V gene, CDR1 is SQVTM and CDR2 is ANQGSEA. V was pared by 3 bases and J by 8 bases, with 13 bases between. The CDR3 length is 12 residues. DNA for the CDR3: TGCAGCGTTGATTCCAGGGGACAAGGCTACACCTTC. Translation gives CSVDSRGQGYTF.

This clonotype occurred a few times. The CDR3 reads CASSLADRASYGYTF. As DNA, the CDR3 is TGTGCCAGCAGCTTAGCTGACAGGGCTAGCTATGGCTACACCTTC. This chain joins TRBV7-2 and TRBJ1-2; 7 nucleotides agree with TRBD1. Germline V lookup: CDR1 SGHTA, CDR2 FQGNSA. V lost 0 bases and J lost 4; bases outside the gene matches: 5. CDR3 length: 15 residues.

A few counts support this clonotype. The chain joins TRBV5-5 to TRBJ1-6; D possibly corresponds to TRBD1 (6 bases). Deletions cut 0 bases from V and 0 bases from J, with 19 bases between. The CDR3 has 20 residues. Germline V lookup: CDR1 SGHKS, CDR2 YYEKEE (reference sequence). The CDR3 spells CASSLGSDRGFSSYNSPLHF. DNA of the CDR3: TGTGCCAGCAGCTTGGGATCGGACAGAGGGTTCAGCTCCTATAATTCACCCCTCCACTTT. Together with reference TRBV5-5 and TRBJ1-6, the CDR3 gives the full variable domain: DAGVTQSPTHLIKTRGQQVTLRCSPISGHKSVSWYQQVLGQGPQFIFQYYEKEERGRGNFPDRFSARQFPNYSSELNVNALLLGDSALYLCASSLGSDRGFSSYNSPLHFGNGTRLTVT.

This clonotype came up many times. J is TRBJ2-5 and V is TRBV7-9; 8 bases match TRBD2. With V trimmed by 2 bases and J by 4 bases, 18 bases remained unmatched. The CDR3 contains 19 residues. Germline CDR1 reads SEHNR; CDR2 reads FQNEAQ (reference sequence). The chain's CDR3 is CASSLLGSLAGLQRETQYF. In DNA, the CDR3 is TGTGCCAGCAGCTTATTAGGTTCCTTAGCGGGGCTCCAGCGAGAGACCCAGTACTTC.

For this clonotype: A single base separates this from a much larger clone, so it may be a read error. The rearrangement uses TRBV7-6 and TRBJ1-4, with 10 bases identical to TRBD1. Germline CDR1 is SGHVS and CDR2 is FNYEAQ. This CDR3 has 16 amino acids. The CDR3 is CTSSLGRDRGNEKLFF. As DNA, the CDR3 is TGTACCAGCAGCTTAGGGCGGGACAGGGGTAACGAAAAACTGTTTTTT.

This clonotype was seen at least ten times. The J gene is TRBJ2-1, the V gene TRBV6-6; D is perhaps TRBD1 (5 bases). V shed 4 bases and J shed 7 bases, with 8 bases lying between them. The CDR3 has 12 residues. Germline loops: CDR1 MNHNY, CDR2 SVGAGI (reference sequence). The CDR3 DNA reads TGTGCCAGCAGTTGGGGCGAAAATGAGCAGTTCTTC. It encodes CASSWGENEQFF.

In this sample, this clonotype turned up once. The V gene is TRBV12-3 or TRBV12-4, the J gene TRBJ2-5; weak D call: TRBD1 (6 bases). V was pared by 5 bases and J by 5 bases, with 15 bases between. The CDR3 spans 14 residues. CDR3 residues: CASSEDRRRETQYF. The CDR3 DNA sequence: TGTGCCAGCAGTGAGGACAGACGGAGGGAGACCCAGTACTTC.

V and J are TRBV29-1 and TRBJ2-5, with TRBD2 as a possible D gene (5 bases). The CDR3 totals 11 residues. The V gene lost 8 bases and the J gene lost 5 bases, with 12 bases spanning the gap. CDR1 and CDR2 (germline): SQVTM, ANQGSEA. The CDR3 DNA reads TGCAGCATACTCTGGAGGGAGACCCAGTACTTC. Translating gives CSILWRETQYF.

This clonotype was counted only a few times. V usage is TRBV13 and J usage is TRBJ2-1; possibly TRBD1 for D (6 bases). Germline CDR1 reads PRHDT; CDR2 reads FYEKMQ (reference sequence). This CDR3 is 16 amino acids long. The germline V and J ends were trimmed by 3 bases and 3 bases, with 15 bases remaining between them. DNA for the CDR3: TGTGCCAGCAGCTTCCCCTCCGGGACACTCTACAATGAGCAGTTCTTC. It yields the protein CASSFPSGTLYNEQFF.